This paragraph reports one T cell receptor (beta chain). The data were taken from a study of blood T cell repertoires in COVID-19. Measured with immunoSEQ multiplex PCR; TCRdb has only the in-frame clones, and not every one. In the table there are some 60,000 clones, approximately 91% of which are singletons. V lost 2 bases, J lost 7 bases, and 5 bases stayed unmatched. From germline, CDR1 is MDHEN and CDR2 SYDVKM. The CDR3 consists of 15 residues. This clonotype was sampled from a human donor in a cohort sampled during active COVID-19. The chain has TRBV28 and TRBJ2-1; 10 nucleotides align to TRBD2. Sequenced sample: peripheral blood. This CDR3 is CASSLRAGGLNEQFF. In DNA, the CDR3 is TGTGCCAGCAGTTTACGAGCGGGAGGGTTAAATGAGCAGTTCTTC.